The following is a T cell receptor beta chain sequence with its context. This clone counts as medium-sized (0.01 to 0.1%). Its cognate antigen has yet to be identified. There are no base qualities to consult, and no much larger clone falls within one base. The CDR1 and CDR2 encoded by the germline V gene are SGHAT and FQNNGV. The CDR3 has 11 amino acids, counting the end cysteine and phenylalanine. Only the CDR3 part of the read is kept: 33 bases, read in frame from the first base. The V end loses 2 bases and the J end loses 7 bases, and a stretch of 6 bases separates them. Whole blood was collected in K2EDTA tubes by collaborating institutions according to the institutions' own protocols. For TCRbeta analysis, collaborators shipped samples as frozen whole blood, isolated PBMCs, or DNA extracted from either of those sample types. The source of the sample is a study of blood T cell repertoires in COVID-19 (dated by TCRdb to 2020 to 2021). With respect to the entire study: Samples from collaborators originated in the United States, Italy and Spain and spanned both the acute and convalescent phases of COVID-19. The prospective study material was composed of cDNA or gDNA derived from T cells, B-cell-depleted T cells, or PBMCs. Subjects who had been exposed to COVID-19, were actively infected with it, or had recovered from it provided the deeply sampled blood TCRbeta repertoires that made up the dataset. The repertoires were released in a freely available public database intended as a resource for research on the immune response to SARS-CoV-2. The samples were drawn from two sources: the first 160 participants of the ongoing ImmuneRACE study, and over 1,000 subjects contributed by 6 global collaborators. A de-identified subject ID, COVID-19 status, age in years and sex were almost always included in the sample metadata. Where available, HLA class I and class II types were taken from metadata supplied by the sample provider and were not determined by assay-based typing. Beyond this particular receptor, the publication reports: How much clinical and demographic metadata was included differed by source and by participant, and the metadata was provided uncurated.

TCRbeta CDR3 regions were amplified from genomic DNA by means of the immunoSEQ Assay, a bias-controlled multiplex PCR. The study's own analysis went as follows. The number of nucleated cells in each sample was estimated from the amplification of reference gene primers within the assay. To quantify the absolute abundance of each unique TCRbeta CDR3 rearrangement, sequence reads were collapsed and filtered. For each sample, productive Simpson clonality was calculated as the square root of Simpson's diversity index across productive rearrangements. TCRdb retrieved this table from immuneACCESS and kept in-frame rearrangements only. Not all clones are present; in checked studies, unresolved V genes account for under half, and no reason is known for the remainder. The V and J calls and clone size come from that table; D and trimming were worked out from the DNA. Across this sample there are roughly 73,000 clones, with roughly 80% seen only once. Together, the top ten hold 1.8% of the sample.

The rearrangement combines TRBV11-2 with TRBJ2-7; the D gene assignment is ambiguous. The clonotype comes from an older woman with acute or convalescent COVID-19. The sequenced sample was peripheral blood. The DNA reads as follows: TGTGCCAGCAGCTTATTCCGGGAGCAGTACTTC. It specifies CASSLFREQYF.